The 30 T cell receptor beta chains below come from one sample, sequenced in a study of blood T cell repertoires in COVID-19. The repertoire was sequenced with immunoSEQ multiplex PCR; TCRdb's copy has only in-frame clones and lacks some. The repertoire consists of fewer than 300,000 clones, with 65% to 90% occurring once and the leading ten covering 10% to 15%. Sequencing was carried out using peripheral blood. All receptors come from a human donor in a cohort sampled during active COVID-19.

The DNA of the CDR3 is TGTGCCAGCGGTACTTTACCCCGGGGGTACGGAGAGACCCAGTACTTC. The encoded protein is CASGTLPRGYGETQYF. This chain uses TRBV27 with TRBJ2-5; the D gene is possibly TRBD2 (6 bases). In germline, CDR1 is MNHEY, CDR2 SMNVEV (reference sequence). V lost 8 bases, J lost 4 bases, and 23 bases lay in between. This CDR3 is built from 16 residues.

V and J are TRBV10-2 and TRBJ2-7; D gene uncertain. The CDR3 has 15 residues. Germline lookup yields CDR1 WSHSY and CDR2 SAAADI. Between the trimmed V and J ends, which lost 8 bases and 1 base, there was a span of 18 bases. The CDR3 DNA sequence: TGCGCCAGCTCAGAAGCAGTCCAGAGGTCCTACGAGCAGTACTTC. This encodes CASSEAVQRSYEQYF.

V usage is TRBV6-2 or TRBV6-3 and J usage is TRBJ2-3, with 8 bases fitting TRBD2. The CDR3 runs 14 residues. Germline V lookup: CDR1 MNHEY, CDR2 SVGEGT. After removal of 4 bases from V and 5 bases from J, the junction contained 5 bases not matched to a gene. The CDR3 is CASSLGLAGDTQYF. Written as DNA, the CDR3 is TGTGCCAGCAGTTTAGGACTAGCAGGAGATACGCAGTATTTT.

J is TRBJ1-4 and V is TRBV10-3, with D possibly being TRBD1 (5 bases). Germline V gene sequence: CDR1 ENHRY, CDR2 SYGVKD. This CDR3 is built from 13 residues. V lost 10 bases and J lost 4, with 13 bases in between. The CDR3 nucleotides read TGTGCCACCTCTCCCGGGGGTAATGAAAAACTGTTTTTT. Protein: CATSPGGNEKLFF.

The rearrangement uses TRBV13 and TRBJ1-1; TRBD1 aligns across 9 bases. J lost 8 bases, V lost 2 bases, and 9 bases had no gene match. This CDR3 comprises 15 residues. Per the germline V gene, CDR1 is PRHDT and CDR2 is FYEKMQ (reference sequence). CDR3 sequence (DNA): TGTGCCAGCAGCTTACCGTGGGGACAGGGCAGAGAAGCTTTCTTT. Translating it yields CASSLPWGQGREAFF.

In DNA, the CDR3 is TGTGCCACCTTTAGCCCGCGCGCGGGCGTGCAGCCCCAGCATTTT. It codes for CATFSPRAGVQPQHF. The chain joins TRBV28 to TRBJ1-5; D not resolved. CDR3 length: 15 amino acids. Germline loops: CDR1 MDHEN, CDR2 SYDVKM. V was pared by 10 bases and J by 7 bases, with 23 bases between.

The chain joins TRBV7-9 to TRBJ1-3; 7 bases align to TRBD1. V trimming: 5 bases; J trimming: 0 bases; junction bases outside the gene matches: 13. The germline V gene encodes CDR1 SEHNR and CDR2 FQNEAQ (reference sequence). The CDR3 consists of 18 residues. In DNA form, the CDR3 reads TGTGCCAGCAGCCCGACTTCCGGGACAGTGAACTCTGGAAACACCATATATTTT. Translated, it gives CASSPTSGTVNSGNTIYF. Looking up the rest from reference TRBV7-9 and TRBJ1-3 gives the full variable domain: DTGVSQNPRHKITKRGQNVTFRCDPISEHNRLYWYRQTLGQGPEFLTYFQNEAQLEKSRLLSDRFSAERPKGSFSTLEIQRTEQGDSAMYLCASSPTSGTVNSGNTIYFGEGSWLTVV.

V usage is TRBV5-6 and J usage is TRBJ2-7; D might be TRBD2 (5 bases). The V end lost 1 base, the J end lost 2 bases, and 7 bases lay between the germline ends. The V gene's germline CDR1 is SGHDT and CDR2 YYEEEE. The CDR3 consists of 13 residues. The CDR3 is CASSLPGTYEQYF. The CDR3 DNA sequence: TGTGCCAGCAGCTTGCCGGGAACCTACGAGCAGTACTTC. Using reference TRBV5-6 and TRBJ2-7 for the parts outside the CDR3, the full variable domain is DAGVTQSPTHLIKTRGQQVTLRCSPKSGHDTVSWYQQALGQGPQFIFQYYEEEERQRGNFPDRFSGHQFPNYSSELNVNALLLGDSALYLCASSLPGTYEQYFGPGTRLTVT.

The chain couples TRBV7-9 to TRBJ2-1, with 9 bases matching TRBD2. This CDR3 contains 15 residues. V shed 5 bases, J shed 9 bases, and the junction held 11 bases outside the gene matches. Germline loops: CDR1 SEHNR, CDR2 FQNEAQ (reference sequence). For the CDR3, the DNA is TGTGCCAGCAGCCCTCCTAGCGGGAATATGGGTGAGCAGTTCTTC. Encoded protein: CASSPPSGNMGEQFF. Drawing the rest from reference TRBV7-9 and TRBJ2-1, the complete variable domain is DTGVSQNPRHKITKRGQNVTFRCDPISEHNRLYWYRQTLGQGPEFLTYFQNEAQLEKSRLLSDRFSAERPKGSFSTLEIQRTEQGDSAMYLCASSPPSGNMGEQFFGPGTRLTVL.

This clone was seen once. The chain carries TRBV7-9 and TRBJ2-7; D might be TRBD2 (5 bases). V was cut by 7 bases and J by 6 bases, with 16 bases left in between. Germline loops: CDR1 SEHNR, CDR2 FQNEAQ (reference sequence). The CDR3 runs to 13 residues. The CDR3 region has the DNA TGTGCCAGCACCTTGAACTCCGCGGGCGAGCAGTACTTC. It specifies CASTLNSAGEQYF.

A single count supports this clone. DNA of the CDR3: TGCGCCAGCAGCTTCAGGGGACAGGGTGAGACCCAGTACTTC. It specifies CASSFRGQGETQYF. V is TRBV5-1 and J is TRBJ2-5, with 9 bases fitting TRBD1. Germline CDR1 SGHRS, CDR2 YFSETQ. The CDR3 runs to 14 residues. The V gene end was trimmed by 2 bases and the J gene end by 5 bases; junction bases not matched to a gene: 4.

The V gene is TRBV5-1, the J gene TRBJ2-7; 11 positions match TRBD1. The ends lost 0 bases at V and 2 bases at J; junction bases unmatched: 4. Germline lookup yields CDR1 SGHRS and CDR2 YFSETQ. The CDR3 has 16 residues. As DNA, the CDR3 is TGCGCCAGCAGCTTGGCCGGGACAGGGGGACCCTACGAGCAGTACTTC. Translated, it gives CASSLAGTGGPYEQYF.

This clone came up once. The rearrangement joins TRBV28 to TRBJ1-1; D gene uncertain. Germline V gene data show CDR1 as MDHEN and CDR2 as SYDVKM. V lost 5 bases and J 4 bases, leaving 14 bases between the germline ends. CDR3 size: 14 residues. The CDR3 DNA is TGTGCCAGCAGTGCCTCAAGAAGCATCACTGAAGCTTTCTTT. Residues: CASSASRSITEAFF.

The chain has TRBV29-1 and TRBJ2-5, with 8 bases matching TRBD1. The CDR3 runs 13 residues. Germline trimming cut 5 bases from V and 6 bases from J; bases unmatched to any gene: 8. CDR1 is SQVTM, CDR2 ANQGSEA, per germline. The CDR3 protein is CSVKTGDSKTQYF. The CDR3 DNA reads as TGCAGCGTTAAGACAGGGGATTCGAAGACCCAGTACTTC.

The chain couples TRBV28 to TRBJ1-2, with D possibly TRBD1 on 5 matching bases. The CDR3 totals 12 residues. The germline gives CDR1 MDHEN, CDR2 SYDVKM. Trimming removed 4 bases at V and 4 bases at J, with 7 bases between. CDR3 protein: CASSSQGYGYTF. For the CDR3, the DNA is TGTGCCAGCAGTTCCCAGGGCTATGGCTACACCTTC.

The gene calls are TRBV6-2 or TRBV6-3 and TRBJ1-1; D gene ambiguous. The CDR3 runs 14 residues. Per germline, CDR1 MNHEY and CDR2 SVGEGT. Deletions cut 4 bases from V and 10 bases from J, with 19 bases between. The DNA for the CDR3 is TGTGCCAGCAGTTCCACGCTGCCTACTGATGTAGCTTTCTTT. As protein: CASSSTLPTDVAFF.

In DNA, the CDR3 is TGTGCCAGCGGCCAGGGTTACACTGAAGCTTTCTTT. This gives the protein CASGQGYTEAFF. V gene TRBV6-5 combines with J gene TRBJ1-1, with a tentative D call TRBD1 (5 bases). This CDR3 is built from 12 residues. V was shortened by 8 bases and J by 3 bases, with 10 bases between the two germline ends. CDR1 and CDR2 (germline): MNHEY, SVGAGI.

The V call is TRBV28, the J call TRBJ2-7; D perhaps matches TRBD2 (6 bases). Germline CDR1 and CDR2: MDHEN and SYDVKM. The germline V and J ends were trimmed by 9 bases and 2 bases, with 14 bases remaining between them. The CDR3 contains 13 residues. As DNA, the CDR3 is TGTGCCAGTTCTCTCGGGAGCGCCTACGAGCAGTACTTC. Protein sequence: CASSLGSAYEQYF.

This clone was counted a few times. The V and J genes are TRBV7-6 and TRBJ1-4; no definite D call. The length of the CDR3 is 15 residues. CDR1 and CDR2 (germline): SGHVS, FNYEAQ. Trimming left V 0 bases short and J 8 bases short, with 13 bases between. This chain's CDR3 is CASSLAGVAGEKLFF. The CDR3 coding sequence is TGTGCCAGCAGCTTAGCCGGGGTCGCGGGGGAAAAACTGTTTTTT.

V usage is TRBV5-4 and J usage is TRBJ2-5, with 13 nucleotides matching TRBD2. The trim removed 6 bases at V and 2 bases at J, leaving 7 bases unmatched. Per the germline V gene, CDR1 is SGHNT and CDR2 is YYREEE (reference sequence). The CDR3 totals 16 residues. The CDR3 DNA is TGTGCCAGCACCCTGAGACTAGCGGGAGGACAAGAGACCCAGTACTTC. Amino acids: CASTLRLAGGQETQYF.

The rearrangement joins TRBV28 to TRBJ1-1; tentative D call: TRBD1 (5 bases). V lost 7 bases and J 1 base, leaving 7 bases between the germline ends. The CDR3 extends over 12 amino acids. CDR1 is MDHEN and CDR2 is SYDVKM in the germline V gene. The CDR3 reads CASIDRNTEAFF. The CDR3 coding sequence is TGTGCCAGCATAGACAGGAACACTGAAGCTTTCTTT.

This chain uses TRBV11-2 with TRBJ2-7; 7 nucleotides match TRBD1. V dropped 2 bases and J dropped 6; count of bases not matched to a gene: 13. Germline V gives CDR1 SGHAT, CDR2 FQNNGV. This CDR3 region has 16 residues. CDR3: CASSLPQPGDSFEQYF. The CDR3, as DNA: TGTGCCAGCAGCTTACCCCAGCCTGGGGACAGCTTCGAGCAGTACTTC.

There are a few counts of this clone. J is TRBJ1-1 and V is TRBV27; weak D call: TRBD1 (5 bases). Germline V CDR1 and CDR2: MNHEY, SMNVEV (reference sequence). Trimming took off 3 bases at V and 1 base at J, with 9 bases between the two ends. CDR3 length: 14 residues. The DNA of the CDR3 is TGTGCCAGCAGTTTGGTCGGGGGGAACACTGAAGCTTTCTTT. This gives the protein CASSLVGGNTEAFF.

The chain combines TRBV27 with TRBJ1-6, with 8 nucleotides matching TRBD1. The J segment lost 12 bases and the V segment lost 6 bases, leaving 7 bases of the junction unmatched. The CDR3 contains 13 residues. Germline V gene sequence: CDR1 MNHEY, CDR2 SMNVEV (reference sequence). CDR3 bases: TGTGCCAGCAGGGGACAGGAGGTTGGACCCCTCCACTTT. Translated, it gives CASRGQEVGPLHF.

The genes are TRBV6-5 and TRBJ1-1, with D maybe TRBD1 (6 bases). The CDR3 length is 15 residues. V lost 2 bases to trimming and J lost 4 bases, with 14 bases between them. Germline assignment: CDR1 MNHEY and CDR2 SVGAGI. Here the CDR3 reads CASSYEGGRGTEAFF. CDR3 nucleotide sequence: TGTGCCAGCAGTTACGAGGGGGGGCGCGGCACTGAAGCTTTCTTT.

This rearrangement joins TRBV7-9 to TRBJ1-1; 11 nucleotides align to TRBD1. V shed 5 bases and J 4 bases; nucleotides not matched to a gene: 6. CDR1 SEHNR and CDR2 FQNEAQ come from the germline V gene (reference sequence). The CDR3 consists of 15 residues. This CDR3 reads CASSKDRGLPTEAFF. The CDR3 DNA sequence: TGTGCCAGCAGCAAGGACAGGGGGCTGCCCACTGAAGCTTTCTTT.

The chain links TRBV3-1 (or the pseudogene TRBV3-2) to TRBJ2-5, with 10 bases matching TRBD2. V lost 6 bases, J lost 6 bases, and 7 bases stayed unmatched. Germline V CDR1 and CDR2: LGHDT, YNNKEL (reference sequence). CDR3 length: 14 residues. The CDR3 loop is CASRRSGGDKTQYF. DNA of the CDR3: TGTGCCAGCAGACGCAGCGGGGGGGACAAGACCCAGTACTTC.

The chain combines TRBV29-1 with TRBJ2-7; 8 bases align to TRBD1. J gave up 5 bases and V 7 bases, and 4 bases lay outside the gene matches. The CDR3 runs 11 residues. Germline V CDR1 and CDR2: SQVTM, ANQGSEA. CDR3 nucleotide sequence: TGCAGCGGCGGACAGGGCAACGAGCAGTACTTC. Translated, it gives CSGGQGNEQYF.

This chain uses TRBV9 with TRBJ2-3, with 11 bases fitting TRBD2. Trimming removed 0 bases from V and 1 base from J; junction bases left unmatched: 13. CDR1 is SGDLS, CDR2 YYNGEE, per germline. There are 20 residues in the CDR3. CDR3: CASSVDDTSGSRLRTDTQYF. CDR3 in DNA: TGTGCCAGCAGCGTAGACGATACTAGCGGGAGTCGTCTCCGCACAGATACGCAGTATTTT.

This clone was detected ten times or more. The V call is TRBV27, the J call TRBJ2-2; D not certain. Germline CDR1 and CDR2: MNHEY and SMNVEV (reference sequence). V gave up 6 bases and J gave up 4 bases, with 9 bases separating them. This CDR3 is 13 amino acids long. DNA of the CDR3: TGTGCCAGCAGAGACATGTCCACCGGGGAGCTGTTTTTT. This codes for CASRDMSTGELFF.